The 19 T cell receptor beta chains listed next were all sequenced from one sample in a study of blood T cell repertoires in COVID-19. Sequenced by immunoSEQ multiplex PCR; TCRdb stores in-frame clones only, minus some. This sample yields 150,000 to 200,000 clones, of which about four fifths are seen a single time; approximately 11% belongs to the top ten. Sequencing used peripheral blood. The receptors here all came from a man aged 70 or older with active or convalescent COVID-19.

The sample holds many counts of this clone. V and J are TRBV6-6 and TRBJ1-2, with TRBD1 as a possible D gene (5 bases). This CDR3 is built from 13 residues. V lost 5 bases and J lost 4, with 11 bases in between. Germline V gene data show CDR1 as MNHNY and CDR2 as SVGAGI (reference sequence). Here the CDR3 reads CASSPDSVYGYTF. In DNA, the CDR3 is TGTGCCAGCAGTCCCGACAGCGTCTATGGCTACACCTTC.

The rearrangement joins TRBV6-5 to TRBJ1-6; D unresolved. The ends were cut back, 5 bases at V and 13 bases at J, with 15 bases in the middle. Per the germline V gene, CDR1 is MNHEY and CDR2 is SVGAGI. The CDR3 is made up of 13 amino acids. The DNA for the CDR3 is TGTGCCAGCAGTCCACATCGTGAGGCGCCCCTCCACTTT. Amino acid sequence: CASSPHREAPLHF.

V and J are TRBV15 and TRBJ2-4, with D possibly being TRBD1 (7 bases). Looked up from germline, CDR1 is LNHNV and CDR2 is YYDKDF (reference sequence). The V gene lost 1 base and the J gene lost 4 bases, with 14 bases spanning the gap. The CDR3 covers 16 residues. CDR3 bases: TGTGCCACCAGCAGAGGGGGGGACAGTCGGAAAAACATTCAGTACTTC. It specifies CATSRGGDSRKNIQYF.

The rearrangement joins TRBV19 to TRBJ1-6; D gene ambiguous. The CDR3 consists of 15 residues. The ends were cut back, 2 bases at V and 8 bases at J, with 13 bases in the middle. Germline-derived CDR1 and CDR2 are LNHDA and SQIVND (reference sequence). The CDR3 loop reads CASSIKAIPDSPLHF. The DNA of the CDR3 is TGTGCCAGTAGTATAAAAGCGATCCCCGATTCACCCCTCCACTTT.

The rearrangement links TRBV19 to TRBJ2-7; a weak D match, TRBD1 (5 bases). This CDR3 spans 14 amino acids. The V end was cut by 5 bases, the J end by 2 bases, with 13 bases between. Germline values: CDR1 LNHDA, CDR2 SQIVND (reference sequence). CDR3 amino acids: CASSSDSLPYEQYF. The CDR3 nucleotides read TGTGCCAGTAGTTCCGACAGCCTCCCCTACGAGCAGTACTTC.

This clone was counted once. The J gene is TRBJ1-3, the V gene TRBV11-2; D remains ambiguous. The CDR3 consists of 14 residues. V was clipped by 5 bases and J by 0 bases, with 8 bases between them. CDR1 SGHAT and CDR2 FQNNGV come from the germline V gene. The chain's CDR3 is CASSRSYSGNTIYF. In nucleotides, the CDR3 is TGTGCCAGCAGCCGTTCCTACTCTGGAAACACCATATATTTT.

The gene calls are TRBV18 and TRBJ2-3, with TRBD1 identical over 10 bases. CDR3 length: 15 amino acids. Germline CDR1 and CDR2: KGHSH and LQKENI. V lost 2 bases to trimming and J lost 6 bases; unmatched junction nucleotides: 5. This CDR3 reads CASSPGQGDRDTQYF. CDR3 nucleotide sequence: TGTGCCAGCTCACCAGGACAGGGGGATAGGGATACGCAGTATTTT.

This chain links TRBV28 with TRBJ2-7, with 9 positions matching TRBD2. Germline V gene sequence: CDR1 MDHEN, CDR2 SYDVKM. The CDR3 sequence is 14 residues long. V lost 7 bases, J lost 3 bases, and 7 bases stayed unmatched. The CDR3 loop is CASTLTTSGYEQYF. Written as DNA, the CDR3 is TGTGCCAGCACCCTCACGACTAGCGGCTACGAGCAGTACTTC. The full variable domain, its missing parts supplied by reference TRBV28 and TRBJ2-7, is DVKVTQSSRYLVKRTGEKVFLECVQDMDHENMFWYRQDPGLGLRLIYFSYDVKMKEKGDIPEGYSVSREKKERFSLILESASTNQTSMYLCASTLTTSGYEQYFGPGTRLTVT.

The chain combines TRBV5-4 with TRBJ1-1; tentatively, D is TRBD1 (6 bases). The CDR3 is 14 amino acids. The germline gives CDR1 SGHNT, CDR2 YYREEE (reference sequence). V was cut by 7 bases and J by 2 bases, with 15 bases left in between. The CDR3 loop reads CASLPDRPNTEAFF. The CDR3 DNA reads TGTGCCAGCCTCCCGGACAGACCCAACACTGAAGCTTTCTTT.

This chain uses TRBV5-6 with TRBJ1-1; TRBD1 might be the D (5 bases). This CDR3 comprises 13 residues. The germline V gene encodes CDR1 SGHDT and CDR2 YYEEEE. V was pared by 3 bases and J by 5 bases, with 11 bases between. Here the CDR3 DNA reads TGTGCCAGCAGCTGGGGGGGTGGAACTGAAGCTTTCTTT. Protein: CASSWGGGTEAFF.

The V gene is TRBV9, the J gene TRBJ2-1, with 9 bases lining up with TRBD1. The V segment lost 0 bases and the J segment 12 bases; nucleotides outside the gene matches: 7. The length of the CDR3 is 14 residues. Germline V gene sequence: CDR1 SGDLS, CDR2 YYNGEE. CDR3 region: CASSVGGQGIGQFF. The CDR3 nucleotides are TGTGCCAGCAGCGTAGGGGGACAGGGTATCGGGCAGTTCTTC.

The chain joins TRBV15 to TRBJ1-6, with 7 bases that match TRBD1. The V gene's germline CDR1 is LNHNV and CDR2 YYDKDF (reference sequence). This CDR3 region has 18 residues. Unmatched junction bases numbered 12, after V lost 4 bases and J lost 3 bases. This chain's CDR3 is CATSIQGDPGGYNSPLHF. CDR3 coding DNA: TGTGCCACCAGCATCCAGGGGGACCCTGGGGGCTATAATTCACCCCTCCACTTT.

The chain joins TRBV5-1 to TRBJ2-5, with D possibly being TRBD1 (5 bases). The germline gives CDR1 SGHRS, CDR2 YFSETQ. The V end lost 0 bases, the J end lost 1 base, and 10 bases lay between the germline ends. This CDR3 is 15 amino acids long. The CDR3 DNA reads as TGCGCCAGCAGCTTGGGGTCCAGGGTCCAAGAGACCCAGTACTTC. Protein sequence: CASSLGSRVQETQYF.

This clone showed up just once. The genes are TRBV4-1 and TRBJ2-7; the match to TRBD2 covers 8 bases. In germline, CDR1 is MGHRA, CDR2 YSYEKL. V shed 4 bases and J 4 bases; nucleotides not matched to a gene: 18. The CDR3 is made up of 18 amino acids. CDR3 nucleotides: TGCGCCAGCAGCCCGGGGGGGAAGAACCGGGACTACATGTACGAGCAGTACTTC. Its protein product is CASSPGGKNRDYMYEQYF.

The chain carries TRBV19 and TRBJ1-1; TRBD1 agrees at 8 bases. J gave up 2 bases and V 5 bases, and 7 bases lay outside the gene matches. CDR1 LNHDA and CDR2 SQIVND come from the germline V gene (reference sequence). The CDR3 has 15 amino acids. The CDR3 DNA is TGTGCCAGTAGTCCCCAGGGGGCAGGAAACACTGAAGCTTTCTTT. This gives the protein CASSPQGAGNTEAFF.

CDR3 coding DNA: TGCGCCAGCAGCGCGGAGGGGCACACTGAAGCTTTCTTT. Translating it yields CASSAEGHTEAFF. The rearrangement links TRBV5-1 to TRBJ1-1; D possibly corresponds to TRBD1 (5 bases). The germline V and J ends were trimmed by 4 bases and 3 bases, with 10 bases remaining between them. This CDR3 spans 13 amino acids. Per the germline V gene, CDR1 is SGHRS and CDR2 is YFSETQ.

This chain joins TRBV9 and TRBJ2-5; D might be TRBD1 (5 bases). The CDR3 runs 15 residues. Between the trimmed V and J ends, which lost 0 bases and 5 bases, there was a span of 14 bases. Per germline, CDR1 SGDLS and CDR2 YYNGEE. The DNA for the CDR3 is TGTGCCAGCAGCGTAGGCCTACCGAAGGGGGAGACCCAGTACTTC. Residues: CASSVGLPKGETQYF.

The CDR3 reads CASSLSPSGSSDTQYF. In nucleotides, the CDR3 is TGTGCCAGCAGCTTAAGTCCTAGCGGGAGTTCAGATACGCAGTATTTT. The V gene is TRBV7-3, the J gene TRBJ2-3; TRBD2 matches at 10 bases. This CDR3 is 16 amino acids long. Unmatched junction bases numbered 5, after V lost 1 base and J lost 4 bases. CDR1 is SGHTA and CDR2 is FQGTGA in the germline V gene.

The genes are TRBV7-9 and TRBJ2-5, with 7 bases that match TRBD1. Trimming cost V 5 bases and J 2 bases; bases outside gene matches: 2. Germline V gene sequence: CDR1 SEHNR, CDR2 FQNEAQ (reference sequence). The length of the CDR3 is 13 residues. CDR3: CASSRGQQETQYF. The CDR3 region has the DNA TGTGCCAGCAGCAGGGGACAGCAAGAGACCCAGTACTTC.